Below, 30 T cell receptor beta chains from the same sample are listed, as sequenced in a study of T cell repertoires in cytomegalovirus infection. One entry per CDR3 protein results from TCRdb running MiXCR on the reads. Here the sample spans nearly 700,000 distinct CDR3 sequences, 30% to 35% being singletons. These receptors' targets are unknown. The specimen was cultured PBMCs, collected from culture after CMV antigen stimulation. These receptor sequences come from a human donor in good health (CMV status not recorded). Some clones in this sample may be carry-over from other donors' samples.

The table lists this clonotype with a few counts. This chain links TRBV7-9 with TRBJ1-4; 8 bases map to TRBD1. Germline CDR1 reads SEHNR; CDR2 reads FQNEAQ (reference sequence). This CDR3 contains 14 residues. The junction had 6 bases not matched to a gene; V was cut back by 5 bases and J by 7 bases. DNA of the CDR3: TGTGCCAGCAGCAGGACAGGGAAGGGTGAAAAACTGTTTTTT. This sequence encodes CASSRTGKGEKLFF.

V usage is TRBV5-4 and J usage is TRBJ1-2; D unclear. Germline CDR1 SGHNT, CDR2 YYREEE (reference sequence). Trimming removed 6 bases from V and 3 bases from J, with 15 bases in between. CDR3 size: 14 residues. The CDR3 sequence: CASTPGRPYYGYTF. CDR3 bases: TGTGCCAGCACCCCGGGAAGGCCCTACTATGGCTACACCTTC.

This chain connects TRBV12-3 or TRBV12-4 to TRBJ1-5, with D possibly matching TRBD1 (5 bases). Trimming took off 5 bases at V and 3 bases at J, with 11 bases between the two ends. The CDR3 consists of 14 residues. The CDR3 DNA follows: TGTGCCAGCAGTCACCCGGGGCCCAATCAGCCCCAGCATTTT. This sequence encodes CASSHPGPNQPQHF.

The rearrangement joins TRBV7-6 to TRBJ1-4, with a weak D call TRBD1 (6 bases). Looked up from germline, CDR1 is SGHVS and CDR2 is FNYEAQ. This CDR3 spans 14 amino acids. V was pared by 7 bases and J by 5 bases, with 14 bases between. The CDR3 here is CASTAKQGNEKLFF. The DNA of the CDR3 is TGTGCCAGCACCGCCAAACAGGGAAATGAAAAACTGTTTTTT.

A few counts support this clonotype. This rearrangement joins TRBV5-4 to TRBJ2-2; weak D call: TRBD2 (5 bases). Germline CDR1 reads SGHNT; CDR2 reads YYREEE (reference sequence). This CDR3 has 16 amino acids. Between the trimmed V and J ends, which lost 5 bases and 4 bases, there was a span of 18 bases. The CDR3 DNA reads TGTGCCAGCAGAGATAGGGCGGGTCGGGGCACCGGGGAGCTGTTTTTT. Amino acid sequence: CASRDRAGRGTGELFF. Full variable domain (remainder filled in from reference TRBV5-4 and TRBJ2-2): ETGVTQSPTHLIKTRGQQVTLRCSSQSGHNTVSWYQQALGQGPQFIFQYYREEENGRGNFPPRFSGLQFPNYSSELNVNALELDDSALYLCASRDRAGRGTGELFFGEGSRLTVL.

The genes are TRBV20-1 and TRBJ1-5; possible D gene TRBD1, 5 bases. The germline V gene encodes CDR1 DFQATT and CDR2 SNEGSKA (reference sequence). The CDR3 is 14 residues long. Trimming removed 6 bases from V and 0 bases from J, with 12 bases in between. The CDR3 region is CSAERQLSNQPQHF. Written as DNA, the CDR3 is TGCAGTGCAGAGAGACAGCTTAGCAATCAGCCCCAGCATTTT.

This sequence joins TRBV20-1 and TRBJ2-7; 14 bases are shared with TRBD2. This CDR3 contains 18 residues. Germline V gene data show CDR1 as DFQATT and CDR2 as SNEGSKA (reference sequence). V was pared by 6 bases and J by 1 base, with 14 bases of the junction left unmatched. The CDR3, as DNA: TGCAGTGCCCGGAGGACTAGCGGGAGGTCGACCCATTCCTACGAGCAGTACTTC. Translation gives CSARRTSGRSTHSYEQYF.

This clonotype has only a few counts. The chain has TRBV19 and TRBJ2-6; D not resolved. The V end was cut by 6 bases, the J end by 3 bases, with 12 bases between. CDR3 length: 15 amino acids. The V gene's germline CDR1 is LNHDA and CDR2 SQIVND (reference sequence). Here the CDR3 DNA reads TGTGCCAGTAGCCTGGAGAGATTTGGGGCCAACGTCCTGACTTTC. Residues: CASSLERFGANVLTF.

The chain recombines TRBV2 with TRBJ2-6; the D is unclear. The CDR3 has 13 residues. With 6 bases removed from V and 1 base from J, the gap between germline ends came to 4 bases. CDR1 is SNHLY and CDR2 is FYNNEI in the germline V gene. The CDR3 reads CASSKSGANVLTF. CDR3 bases: TGTGCCAGCAGCAAATCTGGGGCCAACGTCCTGACTTTC.

This clonotype occurred many times. V gene TRBV7-8 combines with J gene TRBJ1-5; D may be TRBD1 (6 bases). Per germline, CDR1 SGHVS and CDR2 FQNEAQ. The CDR3 totals 15 residues. Trimming removed 1 base from V and 7 bases from J, with 14 bases in between. The CDR3 DNA reads as TGTGCCAGCAGCTTAGAACAGGGTTTCAGACAGCCCCAGCATTTT. This gives the protein CASSLEQGFRQPQHF.

This clonotype was counted between two and nine times. The chain has TRBV11-2 and TRBJ1-1, with unresolved D. Germline CDR1 and CDR2: SGHAT and FQNNGV. V shed 4 bases and J shed 0 bases, with 15 bases lying between them. The CDR3 sequence is 16 residues long. CDR3 sequence reads: CASSYYPKGLNTEAFF. CDR3 nucleotide sequence: TGTGCCAGCAGCTACTATCCGAAGGGCCTGAACACTGAAGCTTTCTTT.

The V and J genes are TRBV4-2 and TRBJ2-5; no clear D. V was cut by 2 bases and J by 5 bases, with 6 bases left in between. Germline lookup yields CDR1 LGHNA and CDR2 YNFKEQ. This CDR3 has 12 residues. This CDR3 is CASSQSVETQYF. The CDR3 bases are TGTGCCAGCAGCCAATCCGTGGAGACCCAGTACTTC.

This chain links TRBV6-6 with TRBJ1-1; D call uncertain. The ends were cut back, 9 bases at V and 4 bases at J, with 12 bases in the middle. There are 12 residues in the CDR3. CDR1 is MNHNY and CDR2 is SVGAGI in the germline V gene (reference sequence). The CDR3 DNA reads as TGTGCCAGTAGCCGGGTTCCCACTGAAGCTTTCTTT. Protein sequence: CASSRVPTEAFF.

V usage is TRBV11-2 and J usage is TRBJ2-3; the match to TRBD2 covers 10 bases. Germline loops: CDR1 SGHAT, CDR2 FQNNGV. The CDR3 is made up of 18 amino acids. Losses at the gene ends were 0 bases for V and 6 bases for J; bases not matched to a gene: 12. The CDR3 nucleotides read TGTGCCAGCAGCTTAGAGTATTTAGCGGGGGGCCAGGGGGATACGCAGTATTTT. This encodes CASSLEYLAGGQGDTQYF.

V usage is TRBV7-2 and J usage is TRBJ2-6; D may be TRBD1 or TRBD2 (5 bases each). The CDR3 loop spans 16 amino acids. Trimming took off 5 bases at V and 2 bases at J, with 13 bases between the two ends. CDR1 and CDR2 from the germline V gene are SGHTA and FQGNSA. This CDR3 is CASSPSGTTGANVLTF. CDR3 DNA sequence: TGTGCCAGCAGCCCGAGTGGGACCACTGGGGCCAACGTCCTGACTTTC.

There are a few counts of this clonotype. V and J are TRBV7-9 and TRBJ1-2; D is perhaps TRBD1 (5 bases). Trimming took 4 bases from V and 3 from J, leaving 12 bases between them. Germline V gives CDR1 SEHNR, CDR2 FQNEAQ (reference sequence). The CDR3 is 14 amino acids. This chain's CDR3 is CASSSLQEDYGYTF. The CDR3 region has the DNA TGTGCCAGCAGCTCGTTACAGGAGGACTATGGCTACACCTTC.

The gene calls are TRBV6-2 or TRBV6-3 and TRBJ2-4, with TRBD2 matching over 10 bases. The V segment lost 6 bases and the J segment 7 bases; nucleotides outside the gene matches: 18. The CDR3 is made up of 18 amino acids. Germline V gives CDR1 MNHEY, CDR2 SVGEGT. CDR3 loop: CASRRMPGLAPRVNIQYF. Written as DNA, the CDR3 is TGTGCCAGCAGGAGAATGCCGGGACTAGCGCCGCGGGTGAACATTCAGTACTTC.

A few counts support this clonotype. The chain joins TRBV11-2 to TRBJ1-6, with a possible D match to TRBD1 (6 bases). CDR1 and CDR2 from the germline V gene are SGHAT and FQNNGV. Trimming pared 1 base from V and 9 bases from J, leaving 16 bases between. CDR3 size: 16 residues. CDR3 residues: CASSLGTGSRTSPLHF. CDR3 sequence (DNA): TGTGCCAGCAGCTTAGGCACAGGGTCACGGACTTCACCCCTCCACTTT.

A few counts support this clonotype. The chain employs TRBV10-3 and TRBJ2-1; D is unclear. This CDR3 comprises 12 residues. V was pared by 0 bases and J by 8 bases, with 5 bases between. CDR1 is ENHRY and CDR2 is SYGVKD in the germline V gene. The CDR3 spells CAISESSDEQFF. In DNA, the CDR3 is TGTGCCATCAGTGAGTCATCGGATGAGCAGTTCTTC.

This clonotype occurred a few times. The chain carries TRBV7-6 and TRBJ1-2, with D possibly being TRBD1 (5 bases). V lost 1 base, J lost 0 bases, and 6 bases lay in between. Germline V CDR1 and CDR2: SGHVS, FNYEAQ. The CDR3 is 14 amino acids. In DNA form, the CDR3 reads TGTGCCAGCAGCTTAGAAGGGGCTAACTATGGCTACACCTTC. It translates to CASSLEGANYGYTF.

The chain is built from TRBV29-1 and TRBJ2-1, with 8 bases matching TRBD2. CDR1 is SQVTM, CDR2 ANQGSEA, per germline. The trim removed 3 bases at V and 10 bases at J, leaving 11 bases unmatched. This CDR3 is built from 14 residues. The CDR3 protein is CSVEVGRALSEQFF. CDR3 nucleotides: TGCAGCGTTGAGGTCGGGAGGGCCCTTTCCGAGCAGTTCTTC.

The rearrangement joins TRBV11-2 to TRBJ2-7, with D unresolved. Germline-derived CDR1 and CDR2 are SGHAT and FQNNGV. CDR3 size: 13 residues. Trimming removed 0 bases from V and 6 bases from J, with 9 bases in between. The chain's CDR3 is CASSLDLGFEQYF. The CDR3 region has the DNA TGTGCCAGCAGCTTAGATCTCGGCTTCGAGCAGTACTTC.

A single count supports this clonotype. The CDR3 nucleotides read TGTGCCAGCAGTTTAACCGGGACAGGGACGTATGGCTACACCTTC. As protein: CASSLTGTGTYGYTF. The V and J genes are TRBV12-3 or TRBV12-4 and TRBJ1-2; 9 nucleotides align to TRBD1. The length of the CDR3 is 15 residues. With V trimmed by 2 bases and J by 5 bases, 6 bases remained unmatched.

This clonotype came up a few times. The chain uses TRBV7-9 and TRBJ2-5; TRBD1 agrees at 7 bases. Germline-derived CDR1 and CDR2 are SEHNR and FQNEAQ (reference sequence). J lost 3 bases, V lost 1 base, and 5 bases had no gene match. CDR3 size: 15 residues. For the CDR3, the DNA is TGTGCCAGCAGCTTAGGAACAGGGGACGAAGAGACCCAGTACTTC. This encodes CASSLGTGDEETQYF.

This rearrangement joins TRBV12-5 to TRBJ1-1, with D tentatively TRBD1 (6 bases). V was clipped by 1 base and J by 4 bases, with 7 bases between them. CDR3 length equals 13 residues. Germline V gene sequence: CDR1 LGHNT, CDR2 FRNRAP. Written as DNA, the CDR3 is TGTGCTAGTGGTTTGGAACAGGGCACTGAAGCTTTCTTT. Translation gives CASGLEQGTEAFF.

Only a few counts were recorded for this clonotype. The CDR3 spells CASSLASAGGRGEQFF. The CDR3 DNA reads TGTGCCAGCAGCTTAGCGTCAGCGGGAGGCCGGGGTGAGCAGTTCTTC. V is TRBV7-2 and J is TRBJ2-1, with 9 bases that match TRBD2. The CDR3 loop spans 16 amino acids. Germline trimming cut 0 bases from V and 9 bases from J; bases unmatched to any gene: 9. Germline CDR1 SGHTA, CDR2 FQGNSA.

The V and J genes are TRBV7-2 and TRBJ2-7; D not certain. CDR3 length: 14 residues. CDR1 and CDR2 from the germline V gene are SGHTA and FQGNSA. Trimming removed 3 bases from V and 6 bases from J, with 15 bases in between. The CDR3 loop is CASSFGLAAVEQYF. DNA for the CDR3: TGTGCCAGCAGCTTTGGTCTCGCAGCAGTCGAGCAGTACTTC.

The J gene is TRBJ2-3, the V gene TRBV20-1, with 11 bases lining up with TRBD2. Germline CDR1 DFQATT, CDR2 SNEGSKA (reference sequence). V shed 6 bases, J shed 2 bases, and the junction held 4 bases outside the gene matches. The CDR3 covers 14 residues. Written as DNA, the CDR3 is TGCAGTGCACCACTAGCGGGGGCCACAGATACGCAGTATTTT. It codes for CSAPLAGATDTQYF.

The rearrangement joins TRBV12-3 or TRBV12-4 to TRBJ1-1; D not resolved. This CDR3 has 10 residues. V was shortened by 10 bases and J by 10 bases, with 13 bases between the two germline ends. The CDR3 loop is CATLRSRAFF. DNA for the CDR3: TGTGCCACCCTAAGAAGTCGAGCTTTCTTT.

Here the CDR3 DNA reads TGTGCCAGCAGCTTGACTAGCGGGAGTGAGACCCAGTACTTC. Translating it yields CASSLTSGSETQYF. The rearrangement links TRBV11-3 to TRBJ2-5; the match to TRBD2 covers 12 bases. CDR3 length: 14 amino acids. From germline, CDR1 is SGHNT and CDR2 YENEEA. With 3 bases clipped from V and 5 bases from J, the junction kept 1 base outside the gene matches.